What follows is one T cell receptor (beta chain) and its context. No cognate antigen has been identified for it. Base quality data are lacking; no much larger clone is found one base away. These data belong to a study of blood T cell repertoires in COVID-19 (dated by TCRdb to 2018 to 2020). For the study in its entirety: Collaborator samples came from the United States, Italy and Spain and covered acute and convalescent phases of COVID-19. The material from the prospective study consisted of cDNA or gDNA derived from T cells, B-cell-depleted T cells, or PBMCs. Subjects who had been exposed to COVID-19, were actively infected with it, or had recovered from it provided the deeply sampled blood TCRbeta repertoires that made up the dataset. The repertoires were released in a freely available public database meant as a resource for research on the immune response to SARS-CoV-2. Samples were obtained from the ongoing ImmuneRACE study (first 160 participants) and from 1,200 or so subjects provided by 6 global collaborators. The sample metadata nearly always contained a de-identified subject ID, COVID-19 status, age in years and sex. Where HLA class I and class II types were available, the types were taken from metadata supplied by the sample provider, not from assay-based typing. The investigation overall reported the following: Clinical and demographic metadata were provided uncurated, with the amount varying by source and participant.

CDR1 and CDR2 are drawn from the germline V gene: SNHLY, FYNNEI. V trim: 10 bases; J trim: 7 bases; unmatched bases: 12. Including the terminal cysteine and phenylalanine, the CDR3 comprises 14 residues. Of the read, only the CDR3 DNA is kept; its 42 bases are in frame from base 1. The immunoSEQ Assay, a bias-controlled multiplex PCR, was used to amplify TCRbeta CDR3 regions from genomic DNA. The authors' pipeline ran thus. The number of nucleated cells in each sample was estimated from the amplification of reference gene primers within the assay. To quantify the absolute abundance of each unique TCRbeta CDR3 rearrangement, sequence reads were collapsed and filtered. Productive Simpson clonality was computed per sample as the square root of Simpson's diversity index over productive rearrangements. Not all clones reach the TCRdb copy of this immuneACCESS table, which keeps in-frame sequences only. Checked studies attribute under half of the gap to unresolved V genes and leave the rest unexplained. V, J and clone size are taken as reported in that table, and D and trimming were inferred from the DNA itself. Counted in this sample were some 460,000 clones; about nine tenths of them appeared once. The leading ten clones occupy 0.65% to 0.9% of the sample.

In the prospective study, participants were about 18 to 100 years old, resided in about two dozen geographic areas of the United States, and were enrolled through a virtual design. In the prospective study, cohorts were assigned on the basis of participant-reported clinical history obtained from a screening survey and a study questionnaire. ImmuneRACE Cohort 3 recovered participants were defined by two consecutive negative NP/OP PCR tests, healthcare professional clearance, or symptom resolution. Mobile phlebotomists in the prospective study collected whole blood, serum and a nasopharyngeal or oropharyngeal swab from every participant. Additional blood draws and questionnaires over an approximately two-month period could optionally be provided by prospective study participants. Blood samples from the prospective study were shipped frozen or at room temperature prior to DNA extraction.

The rearrangement combines TRBV2 with TRBJ1-5; a stretch of 8 junction bases matches TRBD1. This TCR was recovered from a woman between 18 and 30 years old who had recovered from COVID-19. What was sequenced was PBMCs or T cells enriched from blood (not recorded which). The DNA sequence is TGTGCCAACAGGGCTGACAGGGGACGACAGCCCCAGCATTTT. The encoded protein is CANRADRGRQPQHF. The entire variable domain, with the stretches around the CDR3 drawn from the reference TRBV2 and TRBJ1-5 proteins, is EPEVTQTPSHQVTQMGQEVILRCVPISNHLYFYWYRQILGQKVEFLVSFYNNEISEKSEIFDDQFSVERPDGSNFTLKIRSTKLEDSAMYFCANRADRGRQPQHFGDGTRLSIL.